This T cell receptor (beta chain) stems from a study of CD8 T cells in ankylosing spondylitis. Study-level points and caveats: A motif of eight highly homologous TCR beta variants was seen as apparently characteristic of ankylosing spondylitis blood.

Quantitative 5'-RACE with molecular barcodes generated TCR beta libraries. TCRdb passed the 5' RACE reads through MiXCR, listing each CDR3 protein once. This repertoire shows roughly 230,000 distinct CDR3 sequences, more than 15% found once; its top ten account for around 32%. Germline CDR1 DFQATT, CDR2 SNEGSKA (reference sequence). V shed 3 bases, J shed 2 bases, and the junction held 5 bases outside the gene matches. The CDR3 consists of 15 residues. Comments on this clonotype: What it recognizes is unknown.

This receptor was taken from a male donor with ankylosing spondylitis or in good health (not recorded which). The rearrangement joins TRBV20-1 to TRBJ2-5, with TRBD2 matching 11 bases. The source material was blood, either unsorted or a sorted T cell fraction (not recorded which). CDR3: CSASRTSGPQETQYF. DNA of the CDR3: TGCAGTGCTAGCCGGACTAGCGGGCCTCAAGAGACCCAGTACTTC.